This is a list of T cell receptor beta chains from one sample in a study of blood T cells in healthy people across ages. MiXCR, applied by TCRdb to the 5' RACE reads, yields one record per CDR3 protein. The sample gives about 800,000 distinct CDR3 sequences, just under 25% of which show up once; more than 3% is in the top ten. The same data also contributed to another study, on T cells of mothers and their children.

The sequencing sample was made of blood. The receptors originated from a boy between 10 and 17 years old in good health. Both conserved end residues are part of each CDR3. Fields, in order: clone size, J gene, V gene, D gene, CDR3 protein, CDR3 DNA. A D gene is named only where the DNA matches it firmly. The size entry is marked missing in some rows and otherwise reads once, few, many or a size class.

abundance: .
j_gene: TRBJ1-4
v_gene: TRBV29-1
d_gene: .
CDR3aa: CSGAGRGEKLFF
CDR3nt: TGCAGCGGAGCGGGACGGGGAGAAAAACTGTTTTTT

abundance: .
j_gene: TRBJ2-1
v_gene: TRBV12-3/TRBV12-4
d_gene: TRBD2
CDR3aa: CASSLVRDYYNEQFF
CDR3nt: TGTGCCAGCAGTTTAGTCCGGGACTACTACAATGAGCAGTTCTTC

abundance: few
j_gene: TRBJ2-1
v_gene: TRBV28
d_gene: TRBD2
CDR3aa: CASSGRLAGDYNEQFF
CDR3nt: TGTGCCAGCAGTGGTCGACTAGCGGGAGACTACAATGAGCAGTTCTTC

abundance: .
j_gene: TRBJ2-5
v_gene: TRBV28
d_gene: TRBD1
CDR3aa: CASSFSSTGGQKTQYF
CDR3nt: TGTGCCAGCAGTTTCAGCTCCACAGGGGGTCAGAAGACCCAGTACTTC

abundance: .
j_gene: TRBJ2-3
v_gene: TRBV20-1
d_gene: .
CDR3aa: CSAAKGLQDTQYF
CDR3nt: TGCAGTGCTGCCAAGGGCCTTCAGGATACGCAGTATTTT

abundance: few
j_gene: TRBJ1-6
v_gene: TRBV28
d_gene: .
CDR3aa: CASSSPGVTGNRSPLHF
CDR3nt: TGTGCCAGCAGTTCCCCGGGCGTAACAGGGAATCGGTCACCCCTCCACTTT

abundance: .
j_gene: TRBJ2-3
v_gene: TRBV5-1
d_gene: TRBD1
CDR3aa: CASREQGAYTQYF
CDR3nt: TGCGCCAGCAGGGAGCAGGGGGCTTATACGCAGTATTTT

abundance: .
j_gene: TRBJ2-7
v_gene: TRBV27
d_gene: .
CDR3aa: CASNQEGGTVYEQYF
CDR3nt: TGTGCCAGCAACCAAGAAGGGGGGACAGTCTACGAGCAGTACTTC

abundance: .
j_gene: TRBJ2-1
v_gene: TRBV3-1
d_gene: .
CDR3aa: CASSQALGYEQFF
CDR3nt: TGTGCCAGCAGCCAAGCTCTGGGATATGAGCAGTTCTTC

abundance: .
j_gene: TRBJ2-2
v_gene: TRBV20-1
d_gene: TRBD1
CDR3aa: CSAHPGQGSGELFF
CDR3nt: TGCAGTGCTCATCCGGGACAGGGGTCCGGGGAGCTGTTTTTT

abundance: .
j_gene: TRBJ1-4
v_gene: TRBV20-1
d_gene: .
CDR3aa: CSGFVFSTGKLFF
CDR3nt: TGCAGTGGCTTTGTTTTCAGCACGGGAAAACTGTTTTTT

abundance: .
j_gene: TRBJ2-7
v_gene: TRBV20-1
d_gene: .
CDR3aa: CSASGLLNNYEQYF
CDR3nt: TGCAGTGCTAGTGGACTCCTAAATAACTACGAGCAGTACTTC

abundance: .
j_gene: TRBJ2-1
v_gene: TRBV7-3
d_gene: .
CDR3aa: CASSLFGSSRNEQFF
CDR3nt: TGTGCCAGCAGCTTATTCGGGAGCTCCCGGAATGAGCAGTTCTTC

abundance: few
j_gene: TRBJ2-7
v_gene: TRBV4-1
d_gene: TRBD2
CDR3aa: CASSLGGLAGGPGPHEQYF
CDR3nt: TGCGCCAGCAGCCTGGGAGGACTAGCGGGAGGGCCGGGCCCCCACGAGCAGTACTTC

abundance: few
j_gene: TRBJ2-1
v_gene: TRBV19
d_gene: .
CDR3aa: CASSMSGWDNEQFF
CDR3nt: TGTGCCAGTAGTATGTCAGGGTGGGACAATGAGCAGTTCTTC

abundance: many
j_gene: TRBJ2-2
v_gene: TRBV5-1
d_gene: .
CDR3aa: CASSFKGTGELFF
CDR3nt: TGCGCCAGCAGCTTTAAGGGTACCGGGGAGCTGTTTTTT

abundance: .
j_gene: TRBJ2-1
v_gene: TRBV6-6
d_gene: TRBD2
CDR3aa: CASSWGGGWEQFF
CDR3nt: TGTGCCAGCAGTTGGGGCGGGGGTTGGGAGCAGTTCTTC

abundance: .
j_gene: TRBJ2-1
v_gene: TRBV9
d_gene: TRBD2
CDR3aa: CASSGYSGRAYGEQFF
CDR3nt: TGTGCCAGCAGCGGATACAGCGGGAGGGCCTATGGTGAGCAGTTCTTC

abundance: .
j_gene: TRBJ2-5
v_gene: TRBV24-1
d_gene: .
CDR3aa: CATSDFRGADQETQYF
CDR3nt: TGTGCCACCAGTGATTTTCGGGGGGCAGACCAAGAGACCCAGTACTTC

abundance: .
j_gene: TRBJ2-5
v_gene: TRBV7-9
d_gene: .
CDR3aa: CASGLREETQYF
CDR3nt: TGTGCCAGCGGCCTCCGTGAGGAGACCCAGTACTTC

abundance: .
j_gene: TRBJ2-7
v_gene: TRBV4-3
d_gene: TRBD2
CDR3aa: CASSQETSGASGYEQYF
CDR3nt: TGCGCCAGCAGCCAAGAAACTAGCGGGGCGTCAGGCTACGAGCAGTACTTC

abundance: .
j_gene: TRBJ2-7
v_gene: TRBV29-1
d_gene: .
CDR3aa: CSVVIQEPSYEQYF
CDR3nt: TGCAGCGTTGTGATTCAGGAACCCTCCTACGAGCAGTACTTC

abundance: .
j_gene: TRBJ2-3
v_gene: TRBV6-6
d_gene: .
CDR3aa: CASSPRTGNRDTQYF
CDR3nt: TGTGCCAGCAGTCCACGGACGGGGAACAGAGATACGCAGTATTTT

abundance: few
j_gene: TRBJ2-2
v_gene: TRBV11-1
d_gene: TRBD1
CDR3aa: CASGNPRDRATGELFF
CDR3nt: TGTGCCAGCGGAAACCCCCGGGACAGGGCCACCGGGGAGCTGTTTTTT

abundance: .
j_gene: TRBJ1-6
v_gene: TRBV6-4
d_gene: .
CDR3aa: CASSPGRENSPLHF
CDR3nt: TGTGCCAGCAGCCCGGGTCGGGAGAACTCACCCCTCCACTTT

abundance: .
j_gene: TRBJ1-1
v_gene: TRBV10-3
d_gene: TRBD1
CDR3aa: CAINPGGLNTEAFF
CDR3nt: TGTGCCATCAACCCAGGGGGCCTAAACACTGAAGCTTTCTTT

abundance: .
j_gene: TRBJ2-5
v_gene: TRBV6-1
d_gene: TRBD2
CDR3aa: CASSGIGGYQETQYF
CDR3nt: TGTGCCAGCAGCGGGATCGGGGGGTACCAAGAGACCCAGTACTTC